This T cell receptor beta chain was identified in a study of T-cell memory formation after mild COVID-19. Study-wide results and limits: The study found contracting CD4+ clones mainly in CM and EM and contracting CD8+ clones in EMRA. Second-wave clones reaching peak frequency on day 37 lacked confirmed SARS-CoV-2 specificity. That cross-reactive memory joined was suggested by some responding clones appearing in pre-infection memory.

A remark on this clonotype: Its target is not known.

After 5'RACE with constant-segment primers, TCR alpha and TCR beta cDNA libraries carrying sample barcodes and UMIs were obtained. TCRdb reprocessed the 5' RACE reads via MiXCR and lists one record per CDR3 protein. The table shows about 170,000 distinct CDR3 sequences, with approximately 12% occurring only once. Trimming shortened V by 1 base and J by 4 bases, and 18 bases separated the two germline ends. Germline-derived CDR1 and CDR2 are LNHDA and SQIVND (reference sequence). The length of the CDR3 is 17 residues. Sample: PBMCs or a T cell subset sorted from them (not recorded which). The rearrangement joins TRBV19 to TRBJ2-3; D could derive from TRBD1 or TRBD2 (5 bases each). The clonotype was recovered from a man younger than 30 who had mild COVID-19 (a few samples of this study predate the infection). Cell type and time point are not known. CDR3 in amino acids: CASSIGAVYTGPDTQYF. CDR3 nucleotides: TGTGCCAGTAGTATAGGAGCGGTATACACAGGCCCAGATACGCAGTATTTT.